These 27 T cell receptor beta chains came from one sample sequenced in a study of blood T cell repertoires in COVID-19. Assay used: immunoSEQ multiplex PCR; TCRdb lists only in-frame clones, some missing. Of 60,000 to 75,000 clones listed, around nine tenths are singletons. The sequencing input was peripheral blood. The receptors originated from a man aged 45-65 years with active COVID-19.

The CDR3: CASSSPRGLLSYNEQFF. DNA for the CDR3: TGTGCCAGCAGTTCCCCACGAGGATTACTCTCCTACAATGAGCAGTTCTTC. The chain recombines TRBV11-2 with TRBJ2-1, with D uncertain. Germline V gene sequence: CDR1 SGHAT, CDR2 FQNNGV. The CDR3 sequence is 17 residues long. The ends were cut back, 6 bases at V and 0 bases at J, with 18 bases in the middle.

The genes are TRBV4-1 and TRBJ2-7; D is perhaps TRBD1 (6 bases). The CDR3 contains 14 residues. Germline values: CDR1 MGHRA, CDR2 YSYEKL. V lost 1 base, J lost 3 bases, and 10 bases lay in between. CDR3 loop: CASSQATGNYEQYF. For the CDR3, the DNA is TGCGCCAGCAGCCAAGCGACAGGAAACTACGAGCAGTACTTC.

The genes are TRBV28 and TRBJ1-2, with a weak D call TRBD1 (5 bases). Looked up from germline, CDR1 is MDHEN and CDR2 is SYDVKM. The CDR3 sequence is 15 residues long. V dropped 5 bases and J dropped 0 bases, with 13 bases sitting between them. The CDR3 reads CASSPGGTANYGYTF. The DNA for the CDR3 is TGTGCCAGCAGTCCCGGGGGGACTGCTAACTATGGCTACACCTTC.

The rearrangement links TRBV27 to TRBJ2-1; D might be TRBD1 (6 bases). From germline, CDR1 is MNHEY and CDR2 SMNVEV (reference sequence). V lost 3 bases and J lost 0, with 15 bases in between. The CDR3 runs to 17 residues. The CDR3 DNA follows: TGTGCCAGCAGTTTCCACGGACAGTCCGACTCCTACAATGAGCAGTTCTTC. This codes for CASSFHGQSDSYNEQFF.

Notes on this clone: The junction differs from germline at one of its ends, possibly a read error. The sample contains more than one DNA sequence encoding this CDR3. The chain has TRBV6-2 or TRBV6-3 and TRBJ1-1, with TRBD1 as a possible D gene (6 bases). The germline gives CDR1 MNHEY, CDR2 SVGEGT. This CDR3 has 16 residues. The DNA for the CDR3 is TGTGCCAGCAGTTACCGAGGGGGATACATGAACACTGAAGCCTTCTTT. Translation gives CASSYRGGYMNTEAFF.

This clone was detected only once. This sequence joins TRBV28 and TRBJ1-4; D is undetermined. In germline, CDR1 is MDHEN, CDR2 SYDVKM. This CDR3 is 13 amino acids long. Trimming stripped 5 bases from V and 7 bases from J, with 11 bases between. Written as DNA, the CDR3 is TGTGCCAGCAGTCGGTATCCGGGTGAAAAACTGTTTTTT. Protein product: CASSRYPGEKLFF.

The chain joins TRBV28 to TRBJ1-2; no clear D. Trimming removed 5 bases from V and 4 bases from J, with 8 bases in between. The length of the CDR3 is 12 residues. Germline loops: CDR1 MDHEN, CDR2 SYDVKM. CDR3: CASSRKPYGYTF. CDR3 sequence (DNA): TGTGCCAGCAGTAGAAAGCCCTATGGCTACACCTTC.

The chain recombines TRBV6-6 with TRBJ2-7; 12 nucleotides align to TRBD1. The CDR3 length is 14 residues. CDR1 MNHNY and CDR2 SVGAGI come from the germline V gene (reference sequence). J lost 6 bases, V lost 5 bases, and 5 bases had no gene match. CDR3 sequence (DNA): TGTGCCAGCAGTCCCGGGACAGGGGGCCTCGAGCAGTACTTC. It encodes CASSPGTGGLEQYF.

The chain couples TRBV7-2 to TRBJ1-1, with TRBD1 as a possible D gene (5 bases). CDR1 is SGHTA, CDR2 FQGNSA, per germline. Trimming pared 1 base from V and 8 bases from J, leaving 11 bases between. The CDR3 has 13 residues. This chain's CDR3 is CASSLGVRQEAFF. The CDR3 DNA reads TGTGCCAGCAGCTTAGGGGTTAGACAGGAAGCTTTCTTT.

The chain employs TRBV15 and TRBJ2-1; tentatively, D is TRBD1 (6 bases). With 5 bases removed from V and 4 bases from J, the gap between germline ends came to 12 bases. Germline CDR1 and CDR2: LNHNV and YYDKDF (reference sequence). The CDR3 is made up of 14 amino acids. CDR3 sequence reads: CATSEQGTYNEQFF. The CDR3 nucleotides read TGTGCCACCAGCGAACAGGGTACATACAATGAGCAGTTCTTC.

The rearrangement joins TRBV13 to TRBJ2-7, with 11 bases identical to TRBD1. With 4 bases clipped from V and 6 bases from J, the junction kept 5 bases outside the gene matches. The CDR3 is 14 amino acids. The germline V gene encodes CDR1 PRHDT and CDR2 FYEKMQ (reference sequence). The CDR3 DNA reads TGTGCCAGCAGCTATAGGACAGGGGGCGTCGAGCAGTACTTC. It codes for CASSYRTGGVEQYF.

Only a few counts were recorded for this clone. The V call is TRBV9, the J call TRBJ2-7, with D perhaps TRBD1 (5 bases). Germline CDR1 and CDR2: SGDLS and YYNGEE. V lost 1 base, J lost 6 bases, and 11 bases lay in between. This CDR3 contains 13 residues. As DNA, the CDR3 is TGTGCCAGCAGCGTACAAACCGACAGCGAGCAGTACTTC. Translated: CASSVQTDSEQYF.

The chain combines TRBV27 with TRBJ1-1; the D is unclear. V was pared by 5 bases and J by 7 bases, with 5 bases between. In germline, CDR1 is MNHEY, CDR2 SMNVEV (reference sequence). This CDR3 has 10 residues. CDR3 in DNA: TGTGCCAGCAGTCCTCTTGAAGCTTTCTTT. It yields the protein CASSPLEAFF.

CDR3 in amino acids: CASSTWTGQETQYF. CDR3 DNA: TGTGCCAGCAGCACTTGGACAGGCCAAGAGACCCAGTACTTC. The chain links TRBV9 to TRBJ2-5, with 7 bases identical to TRBD1. The CDR3 runs to 14 residues. J lost 1 base, V lost 4 bases, and 4 bases had no gene match. From germline, CDR1 is SGDLS and CDR2 YYNGEE.

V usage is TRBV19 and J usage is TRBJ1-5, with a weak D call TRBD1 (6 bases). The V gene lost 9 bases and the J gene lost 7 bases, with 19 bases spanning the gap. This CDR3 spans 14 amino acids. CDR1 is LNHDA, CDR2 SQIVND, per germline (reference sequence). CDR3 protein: CASSKSGGGQPQHF. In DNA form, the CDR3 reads TGTGCCAGCAGCAAATCGGGGGGCGGGCAGCCCCAGCATTTT.

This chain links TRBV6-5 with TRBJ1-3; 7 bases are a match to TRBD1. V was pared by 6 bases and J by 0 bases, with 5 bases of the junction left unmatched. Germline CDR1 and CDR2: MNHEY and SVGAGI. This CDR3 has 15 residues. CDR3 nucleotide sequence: TGTGCCAGCAGAAACTCAGGGGGCTCTGGAAACACCATATATTTT. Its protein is CASRNSGGSGNTIYF.

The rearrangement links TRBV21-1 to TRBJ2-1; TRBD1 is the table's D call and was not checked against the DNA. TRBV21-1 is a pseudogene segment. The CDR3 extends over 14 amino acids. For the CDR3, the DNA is TGTGCCAGCAGCACCCGGGACAGGGGGGATGAGCAGTTCTTC. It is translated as CASSTRDRGDEQFF.

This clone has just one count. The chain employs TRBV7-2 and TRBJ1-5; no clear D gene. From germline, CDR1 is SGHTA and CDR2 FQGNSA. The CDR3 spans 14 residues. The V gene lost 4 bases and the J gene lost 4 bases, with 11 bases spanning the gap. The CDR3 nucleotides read TGTGCCAGCAGCTCCCGCGATGGTAATCAGCCCCAGCATTTT. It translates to CASSSRDGNQPQHF.

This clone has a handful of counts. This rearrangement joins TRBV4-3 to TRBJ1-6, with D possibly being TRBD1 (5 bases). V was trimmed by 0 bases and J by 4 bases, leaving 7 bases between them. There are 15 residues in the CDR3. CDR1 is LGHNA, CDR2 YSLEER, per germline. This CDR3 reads CASSQDRVYNSPLHF. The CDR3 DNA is TGCGCCAGCAGCCAAGACAGGGTGTATAATTCACCCCTCCACTTT.

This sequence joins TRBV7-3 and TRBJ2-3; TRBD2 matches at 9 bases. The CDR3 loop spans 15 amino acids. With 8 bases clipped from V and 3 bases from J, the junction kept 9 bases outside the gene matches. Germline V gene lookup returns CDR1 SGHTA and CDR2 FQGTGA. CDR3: CASGSGLARTDTQYF. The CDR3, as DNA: TGTGCCAGCGGATCGGGACTAGCACGTACAGATACGCAGTATTTT.

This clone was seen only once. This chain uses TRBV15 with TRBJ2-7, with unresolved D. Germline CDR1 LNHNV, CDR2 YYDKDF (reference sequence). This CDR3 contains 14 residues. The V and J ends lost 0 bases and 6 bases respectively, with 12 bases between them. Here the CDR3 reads CATSRDVQSLEQYF. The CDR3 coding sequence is TGTGCCACCAGCAGAGATGTGCAGTCCCTCGAGCAGTACTTC. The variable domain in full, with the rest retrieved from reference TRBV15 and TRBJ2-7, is DAMVIQNPRYQVTQFGKPVTLSCSQTLNHNVMYWYQQKSSQAPKLLFHYYDKDFNNEADTPDNFQSRRPNTSFCFLDIRSPGLGDTAMYLCATSRDVQSLEQYFGPGTRLTVT.

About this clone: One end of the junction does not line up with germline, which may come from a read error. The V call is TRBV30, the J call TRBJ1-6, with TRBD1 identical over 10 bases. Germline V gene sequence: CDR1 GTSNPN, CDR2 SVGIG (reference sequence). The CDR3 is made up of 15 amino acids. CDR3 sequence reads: CAWSAGQGENSPPHF. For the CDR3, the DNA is TGTGCCTGGAGTGCCGGACAGGGGGAGAATTCACCCCCCCACTTT.

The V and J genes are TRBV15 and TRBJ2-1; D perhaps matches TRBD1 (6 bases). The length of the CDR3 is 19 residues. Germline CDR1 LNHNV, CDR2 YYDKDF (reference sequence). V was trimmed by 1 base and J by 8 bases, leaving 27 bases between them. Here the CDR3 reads CATSRVWDVRDILFDEQFF. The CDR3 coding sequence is TGTGCCACCAGCAGAGTTTGGGACGTAAGGGACATCCTTTTTGATGAGCAGTTCTTC.

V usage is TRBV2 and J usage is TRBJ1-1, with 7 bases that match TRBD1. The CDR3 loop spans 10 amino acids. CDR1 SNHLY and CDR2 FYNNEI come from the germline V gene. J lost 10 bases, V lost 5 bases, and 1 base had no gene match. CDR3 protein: CASSSGGAFF. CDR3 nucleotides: TGTGCCAGCAGTTCAGGGGGAGCTTTCTTT.

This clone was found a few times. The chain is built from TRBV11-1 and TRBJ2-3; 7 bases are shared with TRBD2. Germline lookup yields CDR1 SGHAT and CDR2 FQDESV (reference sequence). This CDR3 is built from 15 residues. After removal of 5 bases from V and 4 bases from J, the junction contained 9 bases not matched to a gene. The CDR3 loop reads CASSPSGARADTQYF. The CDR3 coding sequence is TGTGCCAGCAGCCCTAGCGGAGCGAGGGCAGATACGCAGTATTTT.

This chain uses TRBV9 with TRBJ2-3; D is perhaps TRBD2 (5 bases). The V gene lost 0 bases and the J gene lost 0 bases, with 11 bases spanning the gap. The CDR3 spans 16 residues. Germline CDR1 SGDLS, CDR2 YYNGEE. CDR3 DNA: TGTGCCAGCAGCGTAGTCAGCGGCGCTAGCACAGATACGCAGTATTTT. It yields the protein CASSVVSGASTDTQYF.

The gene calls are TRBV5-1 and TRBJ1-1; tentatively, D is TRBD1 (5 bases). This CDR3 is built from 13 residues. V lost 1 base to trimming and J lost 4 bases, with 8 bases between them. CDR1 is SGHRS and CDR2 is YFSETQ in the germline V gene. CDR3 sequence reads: CASSLRQGTEAFF. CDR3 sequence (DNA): TGCGCCAGCAGCTTGAGGCAGGGCACTGAAGCTTTCTTT.